A selection of T cell receptor beta chains follows, all from one sample in a study of CD8 T cells in ankylosing spondylitis. TCRdb reanalysed the 5' RACE reads using MiXCR and keeps one entry per CDR3 protein. The sample has 250,000 to 300,000 distinct CDR3 sequences, more than 15% seen once; the top ten hold around 30%. The sequencing sample was made of blood, either unsorted or a sorted T cell fraction (not recorded which). These receptors originate from a male donor with ankylosing spondylitis or in good health (not recorded which). CDR3s leave out the opening cysteine and the closing phenylalanine or tryptophan. Fields, in order: clone size, J gene, V gene, CDR3 protein. The size entry is marked missing in some rows and otherwise reads once, few, many or a size class.

abundance: -; j_gene: TRBJ1-5; v_gene: TRBV15; CDR3aa: ATSRDSGNQPQH
abundance: many; j_gene: TRBJ1-5; v_gene: TRBV12-3/TRBV12-4; CDR3aa: ASRIGSNQPQH
abundance: -; j_gene: TRBJ2-7; v_gene: TRBV4-1; CDR3aa: ASSQGTREQY
abundance: few; j_gene: TRBJ1-1; v_gene: TRBV4-3; CDR3aa: ASSQDRALNTEAF
abundance: few; j_gene: TRBJ2-7; v_gene: TRBV7-9; CDR3aa: ASSLGDIREQY
abundance: few; j_gene: TRBJ1-1; v_gene: TRBV27; CDR3aa: ASSFGDLNTEAF
abundance: -; j_gene: TRBJ2-1; v_gene: TRBV27; CDR3aa: ASSQGTSGPFPNEQF
abundance: -; j_gene: TRBJ2-1; v_gene: TRBV11-2; CDR3aa: ASSLFQREGGDEQF
abundance: many; j_gene: TRBJ2-7; v_gene: TRBV12-5; CDR3aa: ASGLVPYEQY
abundance: few; j_gene: TRBJ2-7; v_gene: TRBV9; CDR3aa: ASSVGGIDHEQY
abundance: -; j_gene: TRBJ2-2; v_gene: TRBV9; CDR3aa: ASSIDGGLGGELF
abundance: -; j_gene: TRBJ1-3; v_gene: TRBV11-2; CDR3aa: ASSFGGGPGNTIY
abundance: -; j_gene: TRBJ1-2; v_gene: TRBV3-1; CDR3aa: ASSHPRQISGYT
abundance: -; j_gene: TRBJ1-1; v_gene: TRBV7-6; CDR3aa: ASSLDKNTEAF
abundance: many; j_gene: TRBJ2-3; v_gene: TRBV28; CDR3aa: ASSFRGLEGEAQY
abundance: -; j_gene: TRBJ2-6; v_gene: TRBV5-6; CDR3aa: ASSLAFVGSGANVLT
abundance: many; j_gene: TRBJ1-1; v_gene: TRBV7-9; CDR3aa: ASSSPGGAEAF
abundance: few; j_gene: TRBJ2-7; v_gene: TRBV27; CDR3aa: ASSSTGTGNLDEQY
abundance: few; j_gene: TRBJ1-4; v_gene: TRBV6-2/TRBV6-3; CDR3aa: ASSYLGSEATNEKLF
abundance: few; j_gene: TRBJ2-7; v_gene: TRBV7-2; CDR3aa: ASSLEGVGQY
abundance: few; j_gene: TRBJ2-7; v_gene: TRBV6-2/TRBV6-3; CDR3aa: ASSYGMDSYEQY
abundance: few; j_gene: TRBJ2-3; v_gene: TRBV4-1; CDR3aa: ASSQGVAERTDTQY
abundance: -; j_gene: TRBJ2-5; v_gene: TRBV27; CDR3aa: ASRGEQETQY
abundance: few; j_gene: TRBJ2-2; v_gene: TRBV4-3; CDR3aa: ASSQRDREEIEIGELF
abundance: many; j_gene: TRBJ2-5; v_gene: TRBV7-6; CDR3aa: ASSRRLAGEETQY
abundance: -; j_gene: TRBJ2-1; v_gene: TRBV5-4; CDR3aa: ASSLFNSGRAAPDGWGPPLEQF
abundance: few; j_gene: TRBJ1-1; v_gene: TRBV13; CDR3aa: ASSLGLGEAF
abundance: -; j_gene: TRBJ2-3; v_gene: TRBV20-1; CDR3aa: SASPGFRYLDTQY
abundance: few; j_gene: TRBJ2-4; v_gene: TRBV6-1; CDR3aa: ASSPRDSGENIQY
abundance: many; j_gene: TRBJ2-5; v_gene: TRBV10-3; CDR3aa: AISDPQETQY
abundance: few; j_gene: TRBJ2-5; v_gene: TRBV7-8; CDR3aa: ASSSYYQRESWVQETQY